A selection of T cell receptor beta chains follows, all from one sample in a study of technical replicates of blood from a few donors. The data were produced by immunoSEQ multiplex PCR, yet TCRdb's version contains in-frame clones alone and is incomplete. The table has fewer than 90,000 clones, 85% to 95% seen once; the top ten hold more than 0.2%. Sequencing was performed on T cells isolated from PBMCs. Every receptor here comes from a human donor in good health. Each CDR3 is given with its conserved first and last residue. The order of the fields is D gene, V gene, clone size, J gene, CDR3 protein, CDR3 DNA. D genes are given only for firm matches. The size entry is marked missing in some rows and otherwise reads once, few, many or a size class.

>TRBD2|TRBV7-9|.|TRBJ2-3
CASSSRSGGSTDTQYF
TGTGCCAGCAGCTCCCGTAGCGGGGGAAGCACAGATACGCAGTATTTT
>TRBD2|TRBV9|.|TRBJ2-7
CASSVASGGYEQYF
TGTGCCAGCAGCGTAGCTAGCGGGGGATACGAGCAGTACTTC
>TRBD1|TRBV7-9|few|TRBJ1-6
CASSGRTGGAEPLHF
TGTGCCAGCAGCGGTCGGACAGGGGGCGCGGAACCCCTCCACTTT
>.|TRBV6-4|.|TRBJ1-2
CASSDSGNGGGYTF
TGTGCCAGCAGTGACTCCGGGAACGGTGGTGGCTACACCTTC
>.|TRBV28|.|TRBJ2-3
CASSWASRGWTDTQYF
TGTGCCAGCAGTTGGGCCTCGCGGGGTTGGACAGATACGCAGTATTTT
>.|TRBV12-5|.|TRBJ1-6
CASGGQNSPLHF
TGTGCTAGTGGTGGACAGAATTCACCCCTCCACTTT
>.|TRBV5-6|.|TRBJ2-1
CASSLLQGGQFF
TGTGCCAGCAGCTTGTTGCAGGGCGGGCAGTTCTTC
>TRBD1|TRBV10-2|.|TRBJ2-1
CASSSIQGEAYNEQFF
TGCGCCAGCAGTTCTATCCAGGGGGAAGCGTACAATGAGCAGTTCTTC
>.|TRBV5-5|.|TRBJ2-4
CASSLGGLEGAAKNIQYF
TGTGCCAGCAGCTTGGGGGGGCTGGAGGGGGCGGCCAAAAACATTCAGTACTTC
>TRBD2|TRBV5-5|once|TRBJ2-5
CASSLAGEAGTLQETQYF
TGTGCCAGCAGCTTGGCCGGGGAAGCGGGAACTCTACAAGAGACCCAGTACTTC
>.|TRBV5-8|.|TRBJ1-1
CASSLLSSSSEAFF
TGTGCCAGCAGCTTATTATCTAGCTCCAGTGAAGCTTTCTTT